This TCR beta chain was recorded in a study of blood T cell repertoires in COVID-19. Looking at the study overall: Samples representing acute and convalescent COVID-19 were sourced from the United States, Italy and Spain.

The length of the CDR3 is 15 residues. The V gene's germline CDR1 is SGHTA and CDR2 FQGNSA. The germline V and J ends were trimmed by 3 bases and 0 bases, with 10 bases remaining between them. Method: immunoSEQ multiplex PCR; TCRdb's copy keeps in-frame clones and lacks some. The data show some 110,000 clones, with around 86% seen just once and roughly 4% held by the top ten. This clonotype originated in a man in his forties with acute or convalescent COVID-19. J is TRBJ2-3 and V is TRBV7-2; tentative D call: TRBD2 (5 bases). The sequenced sample consisted of peripheral blood. DNA of the CDR3: TGTGCCAGCAGCTTTGGGAGCAGTAGCACAGATACGCAGTATTTT. Amino acid sequence: CASSFGSSSTDTQYF.